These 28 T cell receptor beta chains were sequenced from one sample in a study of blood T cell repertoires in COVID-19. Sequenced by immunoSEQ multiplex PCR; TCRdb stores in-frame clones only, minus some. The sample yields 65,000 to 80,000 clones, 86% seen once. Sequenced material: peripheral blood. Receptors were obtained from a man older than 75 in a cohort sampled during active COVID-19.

CDR3 region: CASPGRPAGRNGYTF. The CDR3 DNA sequence: TGTGCCAGCCCCGGCCGCCCAGCGGGAAGGAATGGCTACACCTTC. The chain recombines TRBV25-1 with TRBJ1-2; D call uncertain. Trimming took 8 bases from V and 6 from J, leaving 22 bases between them. Germline loops: CDR1 MGHDK, CDR2 SYGVNS. The CDR3 runs 15 residues.

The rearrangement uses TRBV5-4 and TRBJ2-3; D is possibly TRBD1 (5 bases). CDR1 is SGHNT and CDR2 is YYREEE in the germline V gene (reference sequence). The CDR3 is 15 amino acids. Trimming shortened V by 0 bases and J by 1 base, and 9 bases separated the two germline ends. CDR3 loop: CASSLAARGTDTQYF. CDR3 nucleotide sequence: TGTGCCAGCAGCTTGGCCGCCAGGGGCACAGATACGCAGTATTTT.

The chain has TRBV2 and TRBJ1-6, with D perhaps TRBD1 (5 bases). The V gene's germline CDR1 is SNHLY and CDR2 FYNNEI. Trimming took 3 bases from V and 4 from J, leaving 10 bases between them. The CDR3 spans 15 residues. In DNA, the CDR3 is TGTGCCAGCAGTGAGTTGGGGGGGTATAATTCACCCCTCCACTTT. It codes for CASSELGGYNSPLHF.

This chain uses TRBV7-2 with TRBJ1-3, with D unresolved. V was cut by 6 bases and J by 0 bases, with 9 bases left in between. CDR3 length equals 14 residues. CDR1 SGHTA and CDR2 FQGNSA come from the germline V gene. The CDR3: CASRVVSSGNTIYF. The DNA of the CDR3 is TGTGCCAGCAGGGTGGTCAGCTCTGGAAACACCATATATTTT.

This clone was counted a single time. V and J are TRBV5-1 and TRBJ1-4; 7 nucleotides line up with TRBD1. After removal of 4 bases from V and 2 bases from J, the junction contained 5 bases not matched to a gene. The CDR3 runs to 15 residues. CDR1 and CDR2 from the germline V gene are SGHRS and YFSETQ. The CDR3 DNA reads TGCGCCAGCAGCGCATCGACAGGGACTAATGAAAAACTGTTTTTT. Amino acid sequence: CASSASTGTNEKLFF. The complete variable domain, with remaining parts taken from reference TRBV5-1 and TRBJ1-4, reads KAGVTQTPRYLIKTRGQQVTLSCSPISGHRSVSWYQQTPGQGLQFLFEYFSETQRNKGNFPGRFSGRQFSNSRSEMNVSTLELGDSALYLCASSASTGTNEKLFFGSGTQLSVL.

The CDR3 region is CASSKVSFGLAGSSYEQYV. Written as DNA, the CDR3 is TGTGCCAGCAGCAAAGTCTCCTTTGGACTAGCGGGTAGCTCCTACGAGCAGTACGTC. V usage is TRBV21-1 and J usage is TRBJ2-7; no check of the table's D call, TRBD2, against the DNA was made. TRBV21-1 is classified as a pseudogene. The CDR3 runs 19 residues.

CDR3 sequence: CASNVRGVYNEQFF. As DNA, the CDR3 is TGTGCCAGCAATGTGCGGGGGGTCTACAATGAGCAGTTCTTC. The chain is built from TRBV21-1 and TRBJ2-1; whether TRBD2, the table's D call, matches the DNA was not checked. TRBV21-1 is annotated as a pseudogene. CDR3 length equals 14 residues.

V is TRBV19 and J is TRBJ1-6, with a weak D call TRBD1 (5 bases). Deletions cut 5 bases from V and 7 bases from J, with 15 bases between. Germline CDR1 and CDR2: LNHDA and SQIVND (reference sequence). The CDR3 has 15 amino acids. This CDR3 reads CASSEEGSGNSPLHF. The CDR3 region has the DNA TGTGCCAGTAGTGAGGAGGGGTCGGGGAATTCACCCCTCCACTTT. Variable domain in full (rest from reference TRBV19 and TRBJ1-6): DGGITQSPKYLFRKEGQNVTLSCEQNLNHDAMYWYRQDPGQGLRLIYYSQIVNDFQKGDIAEGYSVSREKKESFPLTVTSAQKNPTAFYLCASSEEGSGNSPLHFGNGTRLTVT.

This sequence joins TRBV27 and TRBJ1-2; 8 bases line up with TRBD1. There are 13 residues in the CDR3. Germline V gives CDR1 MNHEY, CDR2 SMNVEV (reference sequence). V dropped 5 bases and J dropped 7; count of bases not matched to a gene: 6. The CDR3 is CASSPRTGFGYTF. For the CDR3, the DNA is TGTGCCAGCAGTCCAAGGACAGGGTTTGGCTACACCTTC.

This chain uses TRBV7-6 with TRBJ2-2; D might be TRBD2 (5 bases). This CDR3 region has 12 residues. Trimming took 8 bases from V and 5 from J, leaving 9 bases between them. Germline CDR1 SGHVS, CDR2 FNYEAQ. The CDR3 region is CASGEWTGELFF. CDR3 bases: TGTGCCAGCGGGGAGTGGACCGGGGAGCTGTTTTTT.

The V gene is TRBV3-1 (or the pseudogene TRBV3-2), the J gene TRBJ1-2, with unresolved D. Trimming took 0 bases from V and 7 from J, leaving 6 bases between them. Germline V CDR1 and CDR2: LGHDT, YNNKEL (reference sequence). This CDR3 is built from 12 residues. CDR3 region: CASSQETAGYTF. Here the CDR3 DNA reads TGTGCCAGCAGCCAAGAAACAGCTGGCTACACCTTC.

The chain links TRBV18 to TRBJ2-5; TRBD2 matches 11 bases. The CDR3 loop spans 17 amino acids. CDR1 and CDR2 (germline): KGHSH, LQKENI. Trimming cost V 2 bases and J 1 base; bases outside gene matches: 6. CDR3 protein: CASSPSRGLAVQETQYF. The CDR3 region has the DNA TGTGCCAGCTCACCATCGAGGGGACTAGCGGTCCAAGAGACCCAGTACTTC.

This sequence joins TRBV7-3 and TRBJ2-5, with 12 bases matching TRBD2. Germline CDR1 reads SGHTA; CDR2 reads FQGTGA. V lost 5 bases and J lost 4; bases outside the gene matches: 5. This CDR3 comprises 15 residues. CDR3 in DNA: TGTGCCAGCAGCAACCTAGCGGGGGGGCTAGAGACCCAGTACTTC. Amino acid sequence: CASSNLAGGLETQYF.

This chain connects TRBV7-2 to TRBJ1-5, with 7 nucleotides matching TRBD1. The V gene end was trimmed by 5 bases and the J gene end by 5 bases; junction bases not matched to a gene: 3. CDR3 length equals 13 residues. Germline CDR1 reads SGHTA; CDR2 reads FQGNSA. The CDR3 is CASSGGGDQPQHF. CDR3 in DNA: TGTGCCAGCAGCGGAGGGGGCGATCAGCCCCAGCATTTT. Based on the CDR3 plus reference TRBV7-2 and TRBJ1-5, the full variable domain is GAGVSQSPSNKVTEKGKDVELRCDPISGHTALYWYRQSLGQGLEFLIYFQGNSAPDKSGLPSDRFSAERTGGSVSTLTIQRTQQEDSAVYLCASSGGGDQPQHFGDGTRLSIL.

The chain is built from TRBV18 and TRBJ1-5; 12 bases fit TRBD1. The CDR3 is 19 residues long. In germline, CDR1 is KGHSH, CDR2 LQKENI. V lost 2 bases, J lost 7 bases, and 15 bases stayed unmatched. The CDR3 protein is CASSPFKLGGQGARQPQHF. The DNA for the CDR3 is TGTGCCAGCTCACCATTTAAGCTCGGGGGACAGGGGGCGAGGCAGCCCCAGCATTTT.

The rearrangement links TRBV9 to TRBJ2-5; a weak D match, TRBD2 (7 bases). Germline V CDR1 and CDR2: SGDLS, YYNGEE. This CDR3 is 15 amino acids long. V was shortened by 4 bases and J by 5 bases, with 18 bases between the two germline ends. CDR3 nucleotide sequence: TGTGCCAGCAGCCCCATGCCGGGGGGCGGGGAGACCCAGTACTTC. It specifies CASSPMPGGGETQYF. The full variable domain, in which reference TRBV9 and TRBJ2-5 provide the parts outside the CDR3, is DSGVTQTPKHLITATGQRVTLRCSPRSGDLSVYWYQQSLDQGLQFLIQYYNGEERAKGNILERFSAQQFPDLHSELNLSSLELGDSALYFCASSPMPGGGETQYFGPGTRLLVL.

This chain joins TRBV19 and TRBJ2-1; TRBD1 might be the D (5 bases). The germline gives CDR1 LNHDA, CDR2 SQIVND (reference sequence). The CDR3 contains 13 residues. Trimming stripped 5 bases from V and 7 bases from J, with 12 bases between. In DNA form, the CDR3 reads TGTGCCAGTAGTTCAGGGAACGGGAATGAGCAGTTCTTC. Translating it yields CASSSGNGNEQFF.

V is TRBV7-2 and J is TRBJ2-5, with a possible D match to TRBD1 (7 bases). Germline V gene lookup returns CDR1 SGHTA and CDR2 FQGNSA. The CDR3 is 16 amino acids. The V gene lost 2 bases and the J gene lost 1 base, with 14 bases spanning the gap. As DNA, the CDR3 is TGTGCCAGCAGCTTATATGCAGGGGGAGGCCAAGAGACCCAGTACTTC. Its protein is CASSLYAGGGQETQYF.

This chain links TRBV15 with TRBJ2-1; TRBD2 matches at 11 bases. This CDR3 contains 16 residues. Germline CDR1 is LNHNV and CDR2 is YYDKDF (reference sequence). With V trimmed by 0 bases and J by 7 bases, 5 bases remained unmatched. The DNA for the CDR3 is TGTGCCACCAGCAGAGAAGTAGCGGGGGGGTTTAATGAGCAGTTCTTC. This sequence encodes CATSREVAGGFNEQFF.

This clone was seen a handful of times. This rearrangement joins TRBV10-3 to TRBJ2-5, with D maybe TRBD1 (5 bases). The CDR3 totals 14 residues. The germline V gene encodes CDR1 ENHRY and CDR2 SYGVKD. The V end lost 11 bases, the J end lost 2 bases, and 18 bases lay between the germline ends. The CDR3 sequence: CASLSDNRQETQYF. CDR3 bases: TGTGCCTCCCTCTCGGACAACAGACAAGAGACCCAGTACTTC.

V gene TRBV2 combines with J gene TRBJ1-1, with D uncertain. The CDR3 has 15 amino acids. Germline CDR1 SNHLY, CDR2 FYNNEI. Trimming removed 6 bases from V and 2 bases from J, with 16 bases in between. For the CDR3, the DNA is TGTGCCAGCAGCCGGCTGCAGGTGGGTAACACTGAAGCTTTCTTT. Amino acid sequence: CASSRLQVGNTEAFF.

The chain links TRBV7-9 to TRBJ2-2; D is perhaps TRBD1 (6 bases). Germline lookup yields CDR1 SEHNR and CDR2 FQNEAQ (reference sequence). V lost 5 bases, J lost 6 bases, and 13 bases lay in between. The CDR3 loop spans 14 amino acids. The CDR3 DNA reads TGTGCCAGCAGCGTACAGGGTAGGGCCGGGGAGCTGTTTTTT. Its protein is CASSVQGRAGELFF. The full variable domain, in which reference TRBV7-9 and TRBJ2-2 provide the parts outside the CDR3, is DTGVSQNPRHKITKRGQNVTFRCDPISEHNRLYWYRQTLGQGPEFLTYFQNEAQLEKSRLLSDRFSAERPKGSFSTLEIQRTEQGDSAMYLCASSVQGRAGELFFGEGSRLTVL.

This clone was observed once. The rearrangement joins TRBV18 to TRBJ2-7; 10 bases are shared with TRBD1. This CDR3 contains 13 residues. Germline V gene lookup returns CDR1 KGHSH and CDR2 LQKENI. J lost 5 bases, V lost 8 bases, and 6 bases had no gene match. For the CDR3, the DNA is TGTGCCAGCCGATGGGGACAGGGGAACGAGCAGTACTTC. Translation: CASRWGQGNEQYF.

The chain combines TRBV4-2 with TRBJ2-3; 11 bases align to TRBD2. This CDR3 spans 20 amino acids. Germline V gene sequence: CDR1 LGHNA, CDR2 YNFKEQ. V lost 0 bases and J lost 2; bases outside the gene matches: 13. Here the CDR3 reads CASSQDGASGGLGNTDTQYF. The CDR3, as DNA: TGTGCCAGCAGCCAAGACGGGGCTAGCGGGGGGCTTGGGAACACAGATACGCAGTATTTT.

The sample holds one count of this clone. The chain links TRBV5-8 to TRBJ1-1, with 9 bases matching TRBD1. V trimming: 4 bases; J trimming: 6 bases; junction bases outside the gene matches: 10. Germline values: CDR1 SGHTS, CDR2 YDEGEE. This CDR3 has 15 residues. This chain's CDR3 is CASSVQQGAWAEAFF. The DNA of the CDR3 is TGTGCCAGCAGCGTACAACAGGGGGCTTGGGCTGAAGCTTTCTTT. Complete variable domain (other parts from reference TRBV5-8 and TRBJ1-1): EAGVTQSPTHLIKTRGQQATLRCSPISGHTSVYWYQQALGLGLQFLLWYDEGEERNRGNFPPRFSGRQFPNYSSELNVNALELEDSALYLCASSVQQGAWAEAFFGQGTRLTVV.

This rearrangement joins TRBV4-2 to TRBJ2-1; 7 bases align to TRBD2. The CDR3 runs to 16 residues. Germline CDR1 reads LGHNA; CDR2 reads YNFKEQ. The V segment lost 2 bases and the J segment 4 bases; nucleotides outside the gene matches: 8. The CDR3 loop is CASSQYLADSYNEQFF. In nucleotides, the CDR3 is TGTGCCAGCAGCCAATACCTAGCGGACTCATACAATGAGCAGTTCTTC.

This CDR3 is CASSPQGPGNTIYF. DNA of the CDR3: TGCGCCAGCAGCCCACAGGGGCCTGGAAACACCATATATTTT. The rearrangement uses TRBV5-1 and TRBJ1-3, with TRBD1 identical over 7 bases. The trim removed 4 bases at V and 2 bases at J, leaving 3 bases unmatched. CDR3 length equals 14 residues. CDR1 is SGHRS and CDR2 is YFSETQ in the germline V gene.

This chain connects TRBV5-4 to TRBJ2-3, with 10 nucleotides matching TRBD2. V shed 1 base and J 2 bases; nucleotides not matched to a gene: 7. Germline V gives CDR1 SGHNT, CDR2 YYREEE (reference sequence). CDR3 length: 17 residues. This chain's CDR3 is CASSLWLAGVHTDTQYF. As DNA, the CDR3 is TGTGCCAGCAGCTTGTGGCTAGCGGGGGTTCACACAGATACGCAGTATTTT.